This TCR beta chain is from a study of OX40 agonist ivuxolimab in advanced cancers. Across the whole study: At 0.01 to 10 mg/kg, ivuxolimab was administered intravenously to patients every 2 weeks. Overall study results and limits: At doses 0.1 to 3.0 mg/kg, CD4+ and CD8+ clones expanded. The antigens recognized by the expanded peripheral T cells, that is their antigen specificity, were not determined. In general, CD8+ T cells held more expanded clones than CD4+ did, on average.

This clone was observed a single time. Its specificity is not known. The CDR3 is made up of 16 amino acids. Per germline, CDR1 LNHDA and CDR2 SQIVND (reference sequence). V lost 9 bases and J 5 bases, leaving 25 bases between the germline ends. Only in-frame clones appear in the TCRdb table, and some are missing; sequencing was by immunoSEQ multiplex PCR. The sample has 15,000 to 20,000 clones; roughly 87% are singletons. This TCR was recovered from an adult with an advanced solid tumor such as melanoma, head and neck, liver or kidney cancer. This specimen consisted of CD4+ or CD8+ T cells sorted from blood, obtained in a trial of the OX40 agonist ivuxolimab. The rearrangement links TRBV19 to TRBJ1-2; perhaps TRBD1 as D (6 bases). CDR3 region: CASTPGRGAIGYGYTF. CDR3 sequence (DNA): TGTGCCAGCACTCCCGGACGGGGGGCGATAGGTTATGGCTACACCTTC.